The rows below give T cell receptor beta chains drawn from one sample of a study of technical replicates of blood from a handful of donors. Only in-frame clones appear in the TCRdb table, and some are missing; sequencing was by immunoSEQ multiplex PCR. The sample consists of around 80,000 clones, 95% to 98% of them appearing once. The sequenced sample consisted of T cells isolated from PBMCs. These receptors were collected from a human donor in good health. Both conserved end residues are part of each CDR3. Each record gives: CDR3 DNA, CDR3 protein, clone size, J gene, D gene, V gene. D genes are given only for firm matches. The size field is filled for only some rows; it gives once, few, many or a size class.

cdr3_nt: TGTGCCAGCAGCTCCGGGACTAGCGGGGTGTATACGCAGTATTTT
cdr3_aa: CASSSGTSGVYTQYF
clone_size: few
j_call: TRBJ2-3
d_call: TRBD2
v_call: TRBV11-3

cdr3_nt: TGTGCCAGCTCTGAGGAGGGTGCGCCCTACAATGAGCAGTTCTTC
cdr3_aa: CASSEEGAPYNEQFF
clone_size: .
j_call: TRBJ2-1
d_call: .
v_call: TRBV11-3

cdr3_nt: TGCGCCAGCAGCTTGGAAGGGAGACGGGGAGAAGAGACCCAGTACTTC
cdr3_aa: CASSLEGRRGEETQYF
clone_size: .
j_call: TRBJ2-5
d_call: .
v_call: TRBV5-1

cdr3_nt: TGCGCCAGCAGCCAACCCCGGACTGCTCCGAATGAGCAGTTCTTC
cdr3_aa: CASSQPRTAPNEQFF
clone_size: .
j_call: TRBJ2-1
d_call: .
v_call: TRBV4-1

cdr3_nt: TGTGCCAGCAGCTTGGCACAGGGGACCAACGCCGGGGAGCTGTTTTTT
cdr3_aa: CASSLAQGTNAGELFF
clone_size: .
j_call: TRBJ2-2
d_call: TRBD1
v_call: TRBV5-4

cdr3_nt: TGTGCCAGCAGGCCGGGACTAGCGGGTGAGCAGTTCTTC
cdr3_aa: CASRPGLAGEQFF
clone_size: .
j_call: TRBJ2-1
d_call: TRBD2
v_call: TRBV6-5

cdr3_nt: TGTGCCAGCTCACCTCAACTAGCGGGGGGCACAGATACGCAGTATTTT
cdr3_aa: CASSPQLAGGTDTQYF
clone_size: .
j_call: TRBJ2-3
d_call: TRBD2
v_call: TRBV18

cdr3_nt: TGTGCCAGTAGTGACATTTTAACAGATACGCAGTATTTT
cdr3_aa: CASSDILTDTQYF
clone_size: .
j_call: TRBJ2-3
d_call: .
v_call: TRBV19

cdr3_nt: TGTGCCAGCAGTGGGTCGTCTAGCGGCAATGAGCAGTTCTTC
cdr3_aa: CASSGSSSGNEQFF
clone_size: once
j_call: TRBJ2-1
d_call: TRBD2
v_call: TRBV25-1

cdr3_nt: TGTGCCAGCAGTAGGTCCGGACTACAGTCCGGGGAGCTGTTTTTT
cdr3_aa: CASSRSGLQSGELFF
clone_size: .
j_call: TRBJ2-2
d_call: .
v_call: TRBV27

cdr3_nt: TGTGCCAGCAGCTTCTACCGGAACACCGGGGAGCTGTTTTTT
cdr3_aa: CASSFYRNTGELFF
clone_size: .
j_call: TRBJ2-2
d_call: .
v_call: TRBV7-8

cdr3_nt: TGTGCCAGCAGCTTAGCTACCTCCGGGACAGCGAACACCGGGGAGCTGTTTTTT
cdr3_aa: CASSLATSGTANTGELFF
clone_size: .
j_call: TRBJ2-2
d_call: TRBD1
v_call: TRBV7-2

cdr3_nt: TGTGCCAGTACTGGGACTAGCGGTTTCTCTGGGGCCAACGTCCTGACTTTC
cdr3_aa: CASTGTSGFSGANVLTF
clone_size: .
j_call: TRBJ2-6
d_call: TRBD2
v_call: TRBV19

cdr3_nt: TGTGCCAGTAGTTTCTATCAGGGTAATGAGCAGTTCTTC
cdr3_aa: CASSFYQGNEQFF
clone_size: .
j_call: TRBJ2-1
d_call: .
v_call: TRBV19

cdr3_nt: TGCGCCAGCAGCTTGGTTGGGGGGGGGTTCCAAGAGACCCAGTACTTC
cdr3_aa: CASSLVGGGFQETQYF
clone_size: .
j_call: TRBJ2-5
d_call: TRBD2
v_call: TRBV5-1

cdr3_nt: TGTGCCAGCAGTGAAGCGGGGAGGGGAATAGGTGGCTACACCTTC
cdr3_aa: CASSEAGRGIGGYTF
clone_size: .
j_call: TRBJ1-2
d_call: .
v_call: TRBV6-1

cdr3_nt: TGTGCCAGTAGTGGGATTGGGAGGAACACTGAAGCTTTCTTT
cdr3_aa: CASSGIGRNTEAFF
clone_size: once
j_call: TRBJ1-1
d_call: .
v_call: TRBV19

cdr3_nt: TGTGCCAGCAGTAGAACAGGGGCCCGAGCGGGCTACACCTTC
cdr3_aa: CASSRTGARAGYTF
clone_size: .
j_call: TRBJ1-2
d_call: TRBD1
v_call: TRBV28

cdr3_nt: TGCGCCAGCACCTGGACTAGCGGGAACAATGAGCAGTTCTTC
cdr3_aa: CASTWTSGNNEQFF
clone_size: .
j_call: TRBJ2-1
d_call: TRBD2
v_call: TRBV4-1

cdr3_nt: TGTGCCAGCAGCTTCCCGGGACATGGGCAGGCTTTCTTT
cdr3_aa: CASSFPGHGQAFF
clone_size: .
j_call: TRBJ1-1
d_call: .
v_call: TRBV11-1

cdr3_nt: TGCGCCAGCAGCACCCAGACAGGCCCACCCTACGAGCAGTACTTC
cdr3_aa: CASSTQTGPPYEQYF
clone_size: .
j_call: TRBJ2-7
d_call: .
v_call: TRBV5-1

cdr3_nt: TGTGCCACCGGACAGAGCACAGATACGCAGTATTTT
cdr3_aa: CATGQSTDTQYF
clone_size: once
j_call: TRBJ2-3
d_call: .
v_call: TRBV28

cdr3_nt: TGTGCCATCAGTGAGGGACAGGGGGTAAATGGCTACACCTTC
cdr3_aa: CAISEGQGVNGYTF
clone_size: .
j_call: TRBJ1-2
d_call: TRBD1
v_call: TRBV10-3

cdr3_nt: TGTGCCAGCAGCTTAAGTCGGGGGGAAAACAATGAGCAGTTCTTC
cdr3_aa: CASSLSRGENNEQFF
clone_size: .
j_call: TRBJ2-1
d_call: TRBD2
v_call: TRBV13

cdr3_nt: TGTGCCAGCAGTTACGGGGACAGCTATGGCTACACCTTC
cdr3_aa: CASSYGDSYGYTF
clone_size: .
j_call: TRBJ1-2
d_call: TRBD1
v_call: TRBV6-6

cdr3_nt: TGTGCCAGCAGCTTGGCCTTTAATGAAAAACTGTTTTTT
cdr3_aa: CASSLAFNEKLFF
clone_size: .
j_call: TRBJ1-4
d_call: .
v_call: TRBV5-6

cdr3_nt: TGTGCCAGCAGCTTATCTGGACAGCCTATTAACTATGGCTACACCTTC
cdr3_aa: CASSLSGQPINYGYTF
clone_size: .
j_call: TRBJ1-2
d_call: .
v_call: TRBV7-9

cdr3_nt: TGTGCCAGCAGCCGTAGACAGGGCCTTAATCAGCCCCAGCATTTT
cdr3_aa: CASSRRQGLNQPQHF
clone_size: .
j_call: TRBJ1-5
d_call: TRBD1
v_call: TRBV6-5

cdr3_nt: TGTGCCAGCAGCTTTGGGCCCTATCGGGAGCAGTACTTC
cdr3_aa: CASSFGPYREQYF
clone_size: once
j_call: TRBJ2-7
d_call: .
v_call: TRBV5-4

cdr3_nt: TGTGCCAGCAGCTTAGTCCAGCGCGAGCAGTACTTC
cdr3_aa: CASSLVQREQYF
clone_size: .
j_call: TRBJ2-7
d_call: .
v_call: TRBV7-9

cdr3_nt: TGTGCCAGCAGCTTGCGGGGCGACAACACAGATACGCAGTATTTT
cdr3_aa: CASSLRGDNTDTQYF
clone_size: .
j_call: TRBJ2-3
d_call: .
v_call: TRBV7-9

cdr3_nt: TGTGCCATCTCTCGGAACACCGGGGAGCTGTTTTTT
cdr3_aa: CAISRNTGELFF
clone_size: .
j_call: TRBJ2-2
d_call: .
v_call: TRBV10-3

cdr3_nt: TGTGCCATCAGTGAAAGAGCATTCCACGAGCAGTACTTC
cdr3_aa: CAISERAFHEQYF
clone_size: .
j_call: TRBJ2-7
d_call: .
v_call: TRBV10-3

cdr3_nt: TGTGCCAGCAGCTACCGGAGTAGCACAGATACGCAGTATTTT
cdr3_aa: CASSYRSSTDTQYF
clone_size: .
j_call: TRBJ2-3
d_call: .
v_call: TRBV11-2

cdr3_nt: TGTGCCAGCAGTTACCTCCCTACTAGGGGAAACACCATATATTTT
cdr3_aa: CASSYLPTRGNTIYF
clone_size: .
j_call: TRBJ1-3
d_call: .
v_call: TRBV6-6

cdr3_nt: TGTGCCAGCTCTCCTGGACTAGCGGGCCACTCCGAGCAGTACTTC
cdr3_aa: CASSPGLAGHSEQYF
clone_size: .
j_call: TRBJ2-7
d_call: TRBD2
v_call: TRBV18

cdr3_nt: TGTGCCAGCAGTTACGGAGGAACAGTAGGTTCACCCCTCCACTTT
cdr3_aa: CASSYGGTVGSPLHF
clone_size: .
j_call: TRBJ1-6
d_call: .
v_call: TRBV6-5